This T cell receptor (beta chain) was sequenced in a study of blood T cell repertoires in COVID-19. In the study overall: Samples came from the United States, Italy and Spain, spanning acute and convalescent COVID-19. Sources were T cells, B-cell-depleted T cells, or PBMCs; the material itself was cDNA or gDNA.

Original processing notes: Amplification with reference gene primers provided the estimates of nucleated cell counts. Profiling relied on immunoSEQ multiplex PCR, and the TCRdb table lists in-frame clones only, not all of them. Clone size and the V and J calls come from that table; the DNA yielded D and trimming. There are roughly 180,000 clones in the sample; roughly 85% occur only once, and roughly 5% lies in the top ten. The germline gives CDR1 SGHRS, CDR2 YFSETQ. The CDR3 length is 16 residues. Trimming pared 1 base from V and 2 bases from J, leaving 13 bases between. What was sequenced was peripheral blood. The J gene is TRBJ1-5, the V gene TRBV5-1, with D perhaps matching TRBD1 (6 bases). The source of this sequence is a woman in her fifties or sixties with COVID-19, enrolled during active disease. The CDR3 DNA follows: TGCGCCAGCAGCTTGTGGGGGGGCTCGGGCAATCAGCCCCAGCATTTT. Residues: CASSLWGGSGNQPQHF.